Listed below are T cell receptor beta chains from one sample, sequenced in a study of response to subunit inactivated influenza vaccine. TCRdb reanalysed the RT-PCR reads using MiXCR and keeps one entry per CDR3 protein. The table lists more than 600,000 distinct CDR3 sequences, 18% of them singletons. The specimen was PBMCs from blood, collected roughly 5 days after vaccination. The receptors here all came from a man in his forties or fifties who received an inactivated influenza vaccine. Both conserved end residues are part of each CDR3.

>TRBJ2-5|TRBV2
CASSDLLGRQETQYF
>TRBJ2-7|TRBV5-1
CASSLADRGRNEQYF
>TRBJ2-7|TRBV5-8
CASSLAGVSYEQYF
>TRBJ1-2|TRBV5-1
CASSLQGDGYTF
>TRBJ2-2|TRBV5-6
CASSLRRHVTGELFF
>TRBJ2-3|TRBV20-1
CSVTGRGTDTQYF
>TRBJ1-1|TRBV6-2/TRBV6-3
CASSGTLNTEAFF
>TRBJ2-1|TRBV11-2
CASSFLAGGLSEQFF
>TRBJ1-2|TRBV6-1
CASSGGQGAYGYTF
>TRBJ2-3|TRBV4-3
CASSQVFRGASTDTQYF
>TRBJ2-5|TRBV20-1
CSARGDSQETQYF
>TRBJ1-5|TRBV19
CASSIAGRHNQPQHF
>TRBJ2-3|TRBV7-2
CASSLAWTSGNPRGTDTQYF
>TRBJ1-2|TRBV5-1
CASSLAWGIGYGYTF
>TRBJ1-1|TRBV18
CASSPADLTPEAFF
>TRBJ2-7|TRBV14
CASSQIWGLRGEQYF
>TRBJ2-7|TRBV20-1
CSATSGLNYEQYF
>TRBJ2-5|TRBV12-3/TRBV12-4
CASKAGRIETQYF
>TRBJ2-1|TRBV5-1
CASSLSHRGLYNEQFF
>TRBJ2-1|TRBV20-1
CSARISGGARGAYNEQFF
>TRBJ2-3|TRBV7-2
CASSLPQASVSLF
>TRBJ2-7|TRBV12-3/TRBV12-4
CASSLGDRSEQYF
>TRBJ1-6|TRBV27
CASSFMTDPYNSPLHF
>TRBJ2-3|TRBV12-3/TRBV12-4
CASSLREGTDTQYF
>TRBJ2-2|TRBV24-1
CATSERTGRELFF
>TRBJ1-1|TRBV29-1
CSTGRGAFNTEAFF
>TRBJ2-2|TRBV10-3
CAISNRETGELFF
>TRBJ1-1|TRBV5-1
CASSLLAGGGNTAFF
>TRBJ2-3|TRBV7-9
CASSLGGLLTDTQYF
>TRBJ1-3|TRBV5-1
CASSLVGSSSGNTIYF
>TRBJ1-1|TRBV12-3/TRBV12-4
CASSLSGFNPEAFF
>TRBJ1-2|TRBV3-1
CASSQVFLGQRDGYTF
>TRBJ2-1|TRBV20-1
CSALEGGRVNEQFF
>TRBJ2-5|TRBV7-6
CASSLGFGGETQYF
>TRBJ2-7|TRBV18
CASSPGQGSGYEQYF
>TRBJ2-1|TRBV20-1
CSARKMTSRYNEQFF
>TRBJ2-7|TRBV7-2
CASSLVQGVEQYF
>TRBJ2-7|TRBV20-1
CSARDRTGGSEQYF
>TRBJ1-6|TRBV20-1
CSAREGDSPLHF
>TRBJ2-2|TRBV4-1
CASSQHPTLAVYTGELFF
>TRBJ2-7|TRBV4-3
CASSQRQDPYYEQYF
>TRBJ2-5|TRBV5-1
CASSEGETQYF
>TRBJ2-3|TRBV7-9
CASSTGLSDTQYF
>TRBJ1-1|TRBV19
CASKSQLTMNTEAFF
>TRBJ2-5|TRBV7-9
CASSPSGTVGETQYF
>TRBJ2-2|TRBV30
CAWRKTGVQATGELFF
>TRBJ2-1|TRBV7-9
CASSGWREENEQFF
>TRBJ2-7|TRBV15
CATSATGGEQYF
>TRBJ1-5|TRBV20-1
CSATTGTGLNQPQHF
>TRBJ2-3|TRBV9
CASSPRGQLAGENTQYF
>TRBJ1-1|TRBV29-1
CSAGQRLNTEAFF